A selection of T cell receptor beta chains follows, all from one sample in a study of blood T cell repertoires in COVID-19. Sequencing used immunoSEQ multiplex PCR; TCRdb keeps in-frame clones, though not all of them. The table has 75,000 to 90,000 clones, about 89% seen once; the top ten hold less than 5%. Input material: peripheral blood. These receptors came from a man in his fifties with active or convalescent COVID-19. CDR3s include the opening cysteine and the closing phenylalanine or tryptophan. Each record gives: J gene, V gene, CDR3 protein.

>TRBJ1-2|TRBV28
CASSLTQQGYTF
>TRBJ2-2|TRBV10-1
CASSPSSGGNTGELFF
>TRBJ1-6|TRBV29-1
CSARDPGEPLHF
>TRBJ1-2|TRBV28
CASSSLGGAQASGYTF
>TRBJ1-6|TRBV7-2
CASSFTGTEFLHF
>TRBJ2-3|TRBV29-1
CATGGGTDTQYF
>TRBJ2-1|TRBV18
CASSPPGQGYTETYNEQFF
>TRBJ1-6|TRBV4-1
CASSQESEWGQANSPLHF
>TRBJ2-5|TRBV9
CASSATPQGPETQYF
>TRBJ2-7|TRBV5-1
CASSLAGGRMNYEQYF
>TRBJ2-3|TRBV7-2
CASSSLAGGSDTQYF
>TRBJ2-4|TRBV24-1
CATSDGFKEYF
>TRBJ2-2|TRBV5-1
CASSSRLGTGELFF
>TRBJ2-5|TRBV7-2
CASSFSGGPGETQYF
>TRBJ1-5|TRBV6-5
CARFCDRGNNQPQHF
>TRBJ1-2|TRBV4-1
CASSQDGQGVGYGYTF
>TRBJ1-3|TRBV15
CATSRSTVNTIYF
>TRBJ2-2|TRBV7-2
CASSLQGNTGELFF
>TRBJ1-1|TRBV27
CASTTGTIEAFF
>TRBJ2-3|TRBV3-1/TRBV3-2
CASSLPHTDTQYF
>TRBJ1-6|TRBV30
CAWAITGFRSPLHF
>TRBJ2-1|TRBV7-2
CASSLWTGSYNEQFF
>TRBJ2-3|TRBV29-1
CSVEQGYF
>TRBJ2-7|TRBV20-1
CSALTAYEQYF
>TRBJ2-3|TRBV21-1
CARRLRLAGFTDTQYF
>TRBJ1-5|TRBV7-9
CASSLGTGGIQPQHF
>TRBJ2-6|TRBV3-1/TRBV3-2
CASSQQRSGANVLTF
>TRBJ1-1|TRBV6-5
CASRSGGWDTEAFF
>TRBJ1-2|TRBV5-8
CASSFIAGAYGYTF
>TRBJ1-1|TRBV6-2/TRBV6-3
CASSSSGEIMNTEAFF
>TRBJ2-1|TRBV6-1
CASSETDRAEQFF
>TRBJ1-1|TRBV5-1
CASSPGQPYKTEAFF
>TRBJ2-7|TRBV30
CAWTPTGGFYEQYF
>TRBJ2-7|TRBV28
CASSLEGTSYEQYF
>TRBJ1-2|TRBV4-1
CASSQGSDYGYTF
>TRBJ1-4|TRBV7-2
CASSPGTREKLFF
>TRBJ1-2|TRBV30
CAWSVQGYGYTF
>TRBJ2-1|TRBV5-6
CASSLVYGNEQFF
>TRBJ1-2|TRBV30
CAWSLNWGYTF
>TRBJ1-6|TRBV30
CAWNDRVLSPLHF
>TRBJ1-4|TRBV4-1
CASSPVESGEKLFF